This TCR beta chain emerged from a study of shared clonotypes between healthy human individuals. None of the donors, who were healthy HIV-negative adults, had recently had acute infections or vaccinations. Notes on the study in general: Against clonotypes common to all four donors, non-shared ones had lower generation probabilities. The authors sampled blood alone, and tissue repertoires likely differ.

Germline V gives CDR1 SGHVS, CDR2 FQNEAQ. The CDR3 spans 20 residues. Unmatched junction bases numbered 17, after V lost 5 bases and J lost 0 bases. An approximately 200 ng quantity of DNA, roughly 30,000 T cell genomes, went into the sorted-subset replicate PCRs. Sequencing was performed with immunoSEQ multiplex PCR; in TCRdb, only in-frame clones are kept and a portion is missing. The table has some 2.3 million clones, more than 85% seen once. About this clone: No antigen is known for it.

Sequencing was done on a sample of naive CD4+ T cells from PBMCs. Subset reported: CD45RA+ positively selected. This sequence was found in a man aged 18 to 30 in good health. Some clones in this sample may be carry-over from other donors' samples. V and J are TRBV7-8 and TRBJ2-1; 9 bases match TRBD1. The CDR3 coding sequence is TGTGCCAGCAGCGCCCCCGTGGGACAGGGTGTCCGATACTCCTACAATGAGCAGTTCTTC. It translates to CASSAPVGQGVRYSYNEQFF. Drawing the rest from reference TRBV7-8 and TRBJ2-1, the complete variable domain is GAGVSQSPRYKVAKRGQDVALRCDPISGHVSLFWYQQALGQGPEFLTYFQNEAQLDKSGLPSDRFFAERPEGSVSTLKIQRTQQEDSAVYLCASSAPVGQGVRYSYNEQFFGPGTRLTVL.